This TCR beta chain came from a study of T cell responses to AZD1222 COVID-19 vaccine. Study results and limitations: Targeting of unmutated variant regions was reportedly seen in nearly half of spike-specific TCRs. Spike-specific TCR breadth and depth went up after people got two AZD1222 doses.

Germline lookup yields CDR1 DFQATT and CDR2 SNEGSKA (reference sequence). CDR3 length: 11 residues. The V gene lost 4 bases and the J gene lost 4 bases, with 5 bases spanning the gap. TCRdb keeps only in-frame clones here, not all; method: immunoSEQ multiplex PCR. The table has 110,000 or so clones, approximately 90% seen once. As to this clone: The antigen is not known.

The chain combines TRBV20-1 with TRBJ2-1; D call uncertain. Sequences were derived from peripheral blood, sampled 28 days after the second AZD1222 dose. This clonotype was sampled from an adult who received the AZD1222 COVID-19 vaccine. The chain's CDR3 is CSAIWYNEQFF. CDR3 coding DNA: TGCAGTGCTATTTGGTACAATGAGCAGTTCTTC.